This T cell receptor (beta chain) was profiled in a study of response to subunit inactivated influenza vaccine (dated by TCRdb to 2017 to 2018). At the level of the whole study: Deep quantitative profiling of the T cell receptor repertoire was used in the study to follow responses to a trivalent subunit inactivated influenza vaccine.

As concerns this clonotype: It has no known antigen specificity. The sample holds no much larger clone one base away, and base qualities are not on file.

According to the germline V gene (reference sequence), CDR1 reads DFQATT and CDR2 reads SNEGSKA. The CDR3 contains 15 residues, cysteine and phenylalanine counted. Here the CDR3 DNA is all that survives: 45 bases in frame from base 1. V was cut back by 3 bases and J by 0 bases, leaving a gap of 15 bases between them. Receptor amplification or capture employed RT-PCR. Sequencing was performed on an Illumina HiSeq 2500. TCRdb cleaned the public reads at Q25 with fastp, built clones with MiXCR and kept in-frame beta chains. Rows merge per CDR3 protein into single entries with the most common DNA and genes. The sample table contains some 500,000 distinct CDR3 sequences; only one count was recorded for approximately 15% of them. The top ten clones comprise 3% of the sample. What the authors observed across the whole study: The authors proposed that each seasonal influenza vaccination may bring in only a limited number of new T cells.

The sequence joins TRBV20-1 to TRBJ2-7; the D gene cannot be resolved reliably. This receptor was taken from a man in his fifties or sixties who received an inactivated influenza vaccine. Donor details come from another sample of the same person, matched by shared clones. Sequencing was performed on CD4+ T cells sorted from PBMCs, taken roughly 24 months after vaccination. The DNA reads as follows: TGCAGTGCTAGCCTTGCCAGAAAGAGCTCCTACGAGCAGTACTTC. It is translated as CSASLARKSSYEQYF.